The clone carrying this TCR beta chain showed up just a few times. Per germline, CDR1 LNHDA and CDR2 SQIVND (reference sequence). With 6 bases removed from V and 2 bases from J, the gap between germline ends came to 14 bases. This CDR3 is 14 amino acids long. The data are from a study of blood T cell repertoires in COVID-19. Across the whole study: Both acute and convalescent COVID-19 samples were obtained from the United States, Italy and Spain. Sample material is recorded as cDNA or gDNA derived from T cells, B-cell-depleted T cells, or PBMCs.

In the original analysis: Estimates of nucleated cell counts were drawn from the amplification of reference gene primers. Profiling relied on immunoSEQ multiplex PCR, and the TCRdb table lists in-frame clones only, not all of them. D and trimming were read from the DNA, whereas the V and J calls and clone size are those reported in that table. The table includes fewer than 300,000 clones, around three quarters detected once. The chain combines TRBV19 with TRBJ2-7; no definite D call. This TCR came from a woman of 80 years or more with acute or convalescent COVID-19. The specimen was peripheral blood. The CDR3 coding sequence is TGTGCCAGTAGCTCCGCGCGGCAGACCTACGAGCAGTACTTC. Amino acid sequence: CASSSARQTYEQYF.